The clone carrying this T cell receptor (beta chain) was counted between two and nine times. Its specificity is not known. Amplification of TRBV12-4/TRBJ1-2 clonotypes used adaptor-ligated barcode primers. TCRdb re-analysed the multiplex PCR reads in MiXCR, keeping a single row per CDR3 protein. The sample consists of about a thousand distinct CDR3 sequences, about 6% of them appearing once. Notes on the study in general: Tumor memory CD4+ T cell TCR gene usage clustered with blood and lymph node memory CD4+ cells and lymph node naive CD4+ cells. About an eighth of tumor Treg sequences matched naive CD4+ cells.

Naive CD4+ cells had CD25+ Tregs removed. This CDR3 is built from 14 residues. Trimming removed 4 bases from V and 6 bases from J, with 15 bases in between. The V call is TRBV12-3 or TRBV12-4, the J call TRBJ1-2; D gene ambiguous. The sample comprised tumor-infiltrating naive CD4+ T cells sorted from the breast tumor. As for subset: naive CD4+ T cells, CD4+CD45RA+CD25-. This clonotype was sampled from a female donor with breast cancer. The CDR3 sequence: CASSSSGNRDGYTF. CDR3 DNA: TGTGCCAGCAGTTCATCCGGGAATAGGGATGGCTACACCTTC.